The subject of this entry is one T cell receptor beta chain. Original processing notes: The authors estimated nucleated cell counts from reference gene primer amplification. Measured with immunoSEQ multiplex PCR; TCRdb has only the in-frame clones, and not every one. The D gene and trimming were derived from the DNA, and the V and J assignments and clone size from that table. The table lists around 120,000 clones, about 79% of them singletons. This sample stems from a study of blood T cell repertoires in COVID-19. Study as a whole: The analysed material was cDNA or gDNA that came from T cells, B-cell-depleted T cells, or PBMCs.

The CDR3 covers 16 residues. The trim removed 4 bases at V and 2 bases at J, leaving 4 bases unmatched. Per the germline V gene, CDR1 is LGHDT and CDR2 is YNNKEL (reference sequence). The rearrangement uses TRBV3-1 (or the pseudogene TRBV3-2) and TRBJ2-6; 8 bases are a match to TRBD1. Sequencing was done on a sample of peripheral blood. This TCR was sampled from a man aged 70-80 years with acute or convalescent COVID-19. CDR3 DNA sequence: TGTGCCAGCAGCCTAGGACAGGGTGCTGGGGCCAACGTCCTGACTTTC. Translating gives CASSLGQGAGANVLTF.